One T cell receptor (beta chain) is described in this entry. What it binds is unknown. Sequencing was performed with immunoSEQ multiplex PCR; in TCRdb, only in-frame clones are kept and a portion is missing. This table holds some 200,000 clones, roughly 91% found once. This record comes from a study of T cell responses to AZD1222 COVID-19 vaccine. Overall study findings and caveats: All repertoire sampling was performed exclusively after the peak T cell response.

Deletions cut 1 base from V and 4 bases from J, with 10 bases between. Germline CDR1 MNHEY, CDR2 SMNVEV (reference sequence). The CDR3 length is 15 residues. The chain links TRBV27 to TRBJ1-4, with unresolved D. The sequence was obtained from an adult in good health. The sequences come from peripheral blood, collected on day 0 of AZD1222 vaccination. In DNA form, the CDR3 reads TGTGCCAGCAGTTTATTAGGTCAGATTAATGAAAAACTGTTTTTT. Its protein is CASSLLGQINEKLFF.